The 4 T cell receptor beta chains below all came from one sample that was sequenced in a study of CD8 T cells in ankylosing spondylitis. Study conclusions and caveats: For ankylosing spondylitis blood, a TCR beta motif of under 10 highly homologous variants appeared characteristic.

These receptors lack a known antigen. TCRdb reprocessed the 5' RACE reads with MiXCR, giving one entry per CDR3 protein. The sample records a few hundred thousand distinct CDR3 sequences, roughly 8% being singletons. Sequencing was done on a sample of blood, either unsorted or a sorted T cell fraction (not recorded which). These receptors were obtained from a male donor with ankylosing spondylitis.

The V gene is TRBV29-1, the J gene TRBJ2-2, with 7 bases aligning to TRBD2. This CDR3 spans 13 amino acids. Germline CDR1 SQVTM, CDR2 ANQGSEA. V lost 4 bases, J lost 7 bases, and 6 bases stayed unmatched. This CDR3 reads CSVAGGSVGELFF. CDR3 in DNA: TGCAGCGTTGCAGGCGGGAGTGTCGGGGAGCTGTTTTTT.

This clonotype was observed a handful of times. This rearrangement joins TRBV10-3 to TRBJ1-6; TRBD1 agrees at 7 bases. The CDR3 is 12 amino acids. V lost 10 bases to trimming and J lost 8 bases; unmatched junction nucleotides: 5. Germline CDR1 reads ENHRY; CDR2 reads SYGVKD. For the CDR3, the DNA is TGTGCCACCCGGGACAGCGATTCACCCCTCCACTTT. Its translation: CATRDSDSPLHF.

As for this clonotype: An end of the junction does not agree with germline; a read error may underlie this. The chain couples TRBV12-3 or TRBV12-4 to TRBJ2-3; the D gene is possibly TRBD2 (5 bases). The CDR3 runs 15 residues. As DNA, the CDR3 is TGTGCCAGCAGTTTGGAGACGGGAAGCATAGATACGCAGTATTTT. It yields the protein CASSLETGSIDTQYF.

This clonotype came up a few times. The rearrangement joins TRBV12-3 or TRBV12-4 to TRBJ2-5; no firm D call. Deletions cut 6 bases from V and 4 bases from J, with 12 bases between. This CDR3 has 13 residues. CDR3 DNA sequence: TGTGCCAGCAGAGCCCAGGAGATAGAGACCCAGTACTTC. This translates into CASRAQEIETQYF.